One and the same sample provided the 27 T cell receptor beta chains below, sequenced in a study of blood T cell repertoires in COVID-19. Assay used: immunoSEQ multiplex PCR; TCRdb lists only in-frame clones, some missing. Of 150,000 to 200,000 clones listed, roughly four fifths were seen once; the top ten hold approximately 10%. The material sequenced was PBMCs or T cells enriched from blood (not recorded which). All receptors come from a middle-aged man who had recovered from COVID-19.

The rearrangement joins TRBV7-2 to TRBJ2-1, with unresolved D. Trimming took off 2 bases at V and 7 bases at J, with 27 bases between the two ends. From germline, CDR1 is SGHTA and CDR2 FQGNSA. The CDR3 contains 19 residues. The CDR3 region is CASSLFGARETSYANEQFF. In DNA form, the CDR3 reads TGTGCCAGCAGCTTATTTGGAGCGAGAGAAACTTCCTACGCGAATGAGCAGTTCTTC.

This chain uses TRBV7-3 with TRBJ2-6, with 12 bases aligning to TRBD1. The junction had 9 bases not matched to a gene; V was cut back by 5 bases and J by 4 bases. This CDR3 region has 18 residues. Germline V lookup: CDR1 SGHTA, CDR2 FQGTGA. The CDR3 spells CASSRKGQGATGANVLTF. The CDR3 nucleotides read TGTGCCAGCAGCCGAAAGGGACAGGGGGCGACAGGGGCCAACGTCCTGACTTTC.

This clone was detected a few times. The V gene is TRBV4-2, the J gene TRBJ2-2, with TRBD2 matching 13 bases. The ends lost 3 bases at V and 5 bases at J; junction bases unmatched: 6. Germline CDR1 reads LGHNA; CDR2 reads YNFKEQ. This CDR3 has 17 amino acids. This chain's CDR3 is CASSHGALAGGTGELFF. Here the CDR3 DNA reads TGTGCCAGCAGCCACGGCGCACTAGCGGGGGGGACCGGGGAGCTGTTTTTT.

The chain has TRBV24-1 and TRBJ2-7, with unresolved D. Germline CDR1 reads KGHDR; CDR2 reads SFDVKD. The CDR3 is 13 amino acids. Between the trimmed V and J ends, which lost 0 bases and 6 bases, there was a span of 8 bases. CDR3 protein: CATSDLTAGEQYF. CDR3 coding DNA: TGTGCCACCAGTGATTTGACAGCTGGCGAGCAGTACTTC.

The rearrangement joins TRBV7-2 to TRBJ2-4; 9 bases map to TRBD2. Germline V gene lookup returns CDR1 SGHTA and CDR2 FQGNSA. V gave up 3 bases and J gave up 9 bases; unmatched junction bases: 6. This CDR3 has 14 residues. The CDR3: CASSFGREGPIQYF. The DNA for the CDR3 is TGTGCCAGCAGCTTCGGGCGGGAGGGCCCCATTCAGTACTTC.

V usage is TRBV5-1 and J usage is TRBJ2-3, with D possibly matching TRBD1 (6 bases). Trimming removed 3 bases from V and 0 bases from J, with 17 bases in between. Germline V gives CDR1 SGHRS, CDR2 YFSETQ. This CDR3 comprises 17 residues. In DNA form, the CDR3 reads TGCGCCAGCAGCTCTGGTGGGACAACGATTAGCACAGATACGCAGTATTTT. Translated, it gives CASSSGGTTISTDTQYF.

This clone was seen once. V is TRBV30 and J is TRBJ1-3; no clear D. Trimming pared 4 bases from V and 0 bases from J, leaving 7 bases between. Germline lookup yields CDR1 GTSNPN and CDR2 SVGIG (reference sequence). The CDR3 is 13 amino acids. For the CDR3, the DNA is TGTGCCTGGACTTCTTCCTCTGGAAACACCATATATTTT. Its protein product is CAWTSSSGNTIYF.

This clone was counted a single time. The J gene is TRBJ1-5, the V gene TRBV7-9, with D hard to call. V was cut by 3 bases and J by 1 base, with 10 bases left in between. Germline-derived CDR1 and CDR2 are SEHNR and FQNEAQ (reference sequence). The CDR3 has 15 amino acids. This CDR3 is CASSLEPGSNQPQHF. The CDR3 DNA follows: TGTGCCAGCAGCTTGGAGCCTGGGAGCAATCAGCCCCAGCATTTT.

This chain connects TRBV4-1 to TRBJ1-2, with TRBD1 matching 7 bases. The CDR3 is made up of 15 amino acids. Germline assignment: CDR1 MGHRA and CDR2 YSYEKL. Trimming took 2 bases from V and 2 from J; bases not matched to a gene: 5. CDR3 protein: CASSQSPTGNYGYTF. The CDR3 DNA sequence: TGCGCCAGCAGCCAATCTCCGACAGGGAACTATGGCTACACCTTC.

The chain joins TRBV4-1 to TRBJ1-5; 7 bases are shared with TRBD1. Germline V gene lookup returns CDR1 MGHRA and CDR2 YSYEKL. This CDR3 has 14 residues. Trimming at V came to 1 base and at J to 5 bases, leaving 2 bases not matched to a gene. Here the CDR3 DNA reads TGCGCCAGCAGCCAAGGACAGGGCTATCAGCCCCAGCATTTT. This translates into CASSQGQGYQPQHF.

The rearrangement uses TRBV11-2 and TRBJ2-7, with 8 bases matching TRBD1. The CDR3 runs 16 residues. CDR1 and CDR2 (germline): SGHAT, FQNNGV. Trimming at V came to 5 bases and at J to 3 bases, leaving 12 bases not matched to a gene. Here the CDR3 DNA reads TGTGCCAGCAGCACTATAAGGACAGGGTCGGACTACGAGCAGTACTTC. It codes for CASSTIRTGSDYEQYF.

The chain has TRBV18 and TRBJ1-5; 10 bases agree with TRBD1. With 2 bases clipped from V and 7 bases from J, the junction kept 2 bases outside the gene matches. There are 14 residues in the CDR3. Germline CDR1 is KGHSH and CDR2 is LQKENI. The DNA for the CDR3 is TGTGCCAGCTCACCAGGGACAGGGGAACAGCCCCAGCATTTT. It translates to CASSPGTGEQPQHF.

This clone came up once. CDR3 DNA sequence: TGTGCCATCAGTTCTGAATACAGGGGCGATGGCTACACCTTC. Translated, it gives CAISSEYRGDGYTF. The genes are TRBV10-3 and TRBJ1-2, with 7 bases identical to TRBD1. V was clipped by 5 bases and J by 6 bases; unmatched bases: 9. The CDR3 runs 14 residues. Per germline, CDR1 ENHRY and CDR2 SYGVKD.

This chain links TRBV7-6 with TRBJ2-7; 14 bases align to TRBD2. The germline V gene encodes CDR1 SGHVS and CDR2 FNYEAQ. Trimming at V came to 0 bases and at J to 4 bases, leaving 5 bases not matched to a gene. This CDR3 is 17 amino acids long. For the CDR3, the DNA is TGTGCCAGCAGCTTAGCAACCGGGACTAGCGGGAGTTACGAGCAGTACTTC. Its protein is CASSLATGTSGSYEQYF.

The V gene is TRBV4-3, the J gene TRBJ1-5; 7 nucleotides align to TRBD1. The CDR3 has 16 amino acids. Germline values: CDR1 LGHNA, CDR2 YSLEER. The V gene end was trimmed by 3 bases and the J gene end by 5 bases; junction bases not matched to a gene: 10. CDR3 residues: CASSQSLRQGDQPQHF. CDR3 nucleotide sequence: TGCGCCAGCAGCCAGTCCTTACGACAGGGTGATCAGCCCCAGCATTTT.

The chain carries TRBV30 and TRBJ1-4; the D is unclear. The CDR3 contains 13 residues. Trimming removed 5 bases from V and 8 bases from J, with 15 bases in between. Germline-derived CDR1 and CDR2 are GTSNPN and SVGIG (reference sequence). CDR3 in amino acids: CAWHLGPGEKLFF. CDR3 coding DNA: TGTGCCTGGCACCTCGGGCCGGGGGAAAAACTGTTTTTT.

The chain uses TRBV6-2 or TRBV6-3 and TRBJ2-7; TRBD1 aligns across 9 bases. J was trimmed by 5 bases and V by 5 bases; bases with no gene match: 13. In germline, CDR1 is MNHEY, CDR2 SVGEGT. This CDR3 has 16 amino acids. The CDR3: CASSQVGTGTRDEQYF. In DNA form, the CDR3 reads TGTGCCAGCAGTCAAGTGGGGACAGGGACGAGGGACGAGCAGTACTTC.

The CDR3 sequence: CASTSRRERSPYNEQFF. CDR3 sequence (DNA): TGTGCCAGCACTTCAAGAAGGGAGAGGTCCCCCTACAATGAGCAGTTCTTC. The chain links TRBV2 to TRBJ2-1; possibly TRBD2 for D (5 bases). Germline V gene lookup returns CDR1 SNHLY and CDR2 FYNNEI. CDR3 length equals 17 residues. The V and J ends lost 7 bases and 2 bases respectively, with 21 bases between them. Based on the CDR3 plus reference TRBV2 and TRBJ2-1, the full variable domain is EPEVTQTPSHQVTQMGQEVILRCVPISNHLYFYWYRQILGQKVEFLVSFYNNEISEKSEIFDDQFSVERPDGSNFTLKIRSTKLEDSAMYFCASTSRRERSPYNEQFFGPGTRLTVL.

V gene TRBV6-1 combines with J gene TRBJ2-7, with D maybe TRBD1 (5 bases). Per the germline V gene, CDR1 is MNHNS and CDR2 is SASEGT. V shed 0 bases and J shed 2 bases, with 14 bases lying between them. This CDR3 has 16 amino acids. Here the CDR3 DNA reads TGTGCCAGCAGTGAAGCGCTGGGGTGGGGCGCCTACGAGCAGTACTTC. The encoded protein is CASSEALGWGAYEQYF.

The chain uses TRBV5-6 and TRBJ2-7; D not resolved. CDR1 and CDR2 from the germline V gene are SGHDT and YYEEEE. CDR3 size: 14 residues. Trimming left V 4 bases short and J 8 bases short, with 19 bases between. In nucleotides, the CDR3 is TGTGCCAGCAGCCGGATGACCGCTCCAGGCCAGCAGTACTTC. It specifies CASSRMTAPGQQYF. Complete variable domain (other parts from reference TRBV5-6 and TRBJ2-7): DAGVTQSPTHLIKTRGQQVTLRCSPKSGHDTVSWYQQALGQGPQFIFQYYEEEERQRGNFPDRFSGHQFPNYSSELNVNALLLGDSALYLCASSRMTAPGQQYFGPGTRLTVT.

J is TRBJ1-1 and V is TRBV11-3; no firm D call. Per germline, CDR1 SGHNT and CDR2 YENEEA. V was cut by 1 base and J by 9 bases, with 12 bases left in between. The CDR3 is made up of 13 amino acids. The CDR3 nucleotides are TGTGCCAGCAGCTTAGGGAGTCCCGGGAAAGCTTTCTTT. Protein: CASSLGSPGKAFF.

This rearrangement joins TRBV7-9 to TRBJ2-3; 10 nucleotides align to TRBD1. CDR3 length: 15 amino acids. Germline V gene sequence: CDR1 SEHNR, CDR2 FQNEAQ (reference sequence). With 5 bases clipped from V and 5 bases from J, the junction kept 7 bases outside the gene matches. In DNA, the CDR3 is TGTGCCAGCAGCCCGTGGACAGGGGGTGGAGATACGCAGTATTTT. This translates into CASSPWTGGGDTQYF.

The rearrangement uses TRBV11-2 and TRBJ2-7; D is perhaps TRBD1 (7 bases). CDR1 is SGHAT, CDR2 FQNNGV, per germline. V was pared by 5 bases and J by 6 bases, with 8 bases between. The CDR3 is 11 amino acids. Written as DNA, the CDR3 is TGTGCCAGCAGCCAGGGGGGCGAGCAGTACTTC. Amino acid sequence: CASSQGGEQYF.

The V and J genes are TRBV5-1 and TRBJ1-1; unclear D gene. This CDR3 region has 14 residues. Trimming stripped 1 base from V and 0 bases from J, with 7 bases between. The germline V gene has CDR1 SGHRS and CDR2 YFSETQ. CDR3 nucleotide sequence: TGCGCCAGCAGCTTGACGGGGATGAACACTGAAGCTTTCTTT. Its protein is CASSLTGMNTEAFF.

CDR3 in amino acids: CASSSTTGFSSEQFF. In DNA, the CDR3 is TGCGCCAGCAGCTCAACGACAGGGTTTTCATCGGAGCAGTTCTTC. The chain employs TRBV5-1 and TRBJ2-1, with 7 bases that match TRBD1. The J segment lost 10 bases and the V segment lost 3 bases, leaving 13 bases of the junction unmatched. Germline V lookup: CDR1 SGHRS, CDR2 YFSETQ. This CDR3 is 15 amino acids long.

The chain couples TRBV27 to TRBJ2-7; D might be TRBD1 (5 bases). The V gene lost 2 bases and the J gene lost 4 bases, with 15 bases spanning the gap. Germline lookup yields CDR1 MNHEY and CDR2 SMNVEV (reference sequence). This CDR3 is 15 amino acids long. The DNA for the CDR3 is TGTGCCAGCAGTTTACAAGGTTTGGCAGGGTACGAGCAGTACGTC. Its translation is CASSLQGLAGYEQYV.

The chain links TRBV19 to TRBJ2-5; the match to TRBD1 covers 11 bases. There are 18 residues in the CDR3. Trimming at V came to 6 bases and at J to 2 bases, leaving 14 bases not matched to a gene. Germline-derived CDR1 and CDR2 are LNHDA and SQIVND (reference sequence). CDR3 region: CASSLPRDRGGQQETQYF. The CDR3 region has the DNA TGTGCCAGTAGCCTCCCCCGGGACAGGGGGGGTCAACAAGAGACCCAGTACTTC.